This T cell receptor (beta chain) was captured by sequencing in a study of T cell repertoires in cytomegalovirus infection. Turning to the study itself: Public TCR beta signatures indicated both CMV infection and matching HLA type. Regarding the study as a whole: Dominant in the ex vivo response were TCR beta clonotypes restricted by HLA-C and specific for CMV.

This clonotype occurred a few times. Its antigen is unidentified. TCRdb redid the calling of the reads with MiXCR, one entry per CDR3 protein. The table includes about 490,000 distinct CDR3 sequences, about 26% detected once. The CDR3 contains 11 residues. The ends were cut back, 7 bases at V and 2 bases at J, with 4 bases in the middle. Germline loops: CDR1 KGHDR, CDR2 SFDVKD. This rearrangement joins TRBV24-1 to TRBJ2-5; unclear D gene. The specimen was PBMCs. This TCR was sampled from a human donor in good health (CMV status not recorded). Some clones in this sample may be carry-over from other donors' samples. The CDR3 loop is CATRKQETQYF. CDR3 nucleotide sequence: TGTGCCACCAGGAAGCAAGAGACCCAGTACTTC.